The 21 T cell receptor beta chains below all came from one sample that was sequenced in a study of OX40 agonist ivuxolimab in advanced cancers. Sequencing was performed with immunoSEQ multiplex PCR; in TCRdb, only in-frame clones are kept and a portion is missing. The sample has under 95,000 clones, roughly 87% seen once. The sample was CD4+ or CD8+ T cells sorted from blood, taken in a trial of the OX40 agonist ivuxolimab. The receptors originated from an adult with an advanced solid tumor such as melanoma, head and neck, liver or kidney cancer.

This clone was found once. The chain links TRBV5-5 to TRBJ1-2, with a tentative D call TRBD1 (6 bases). CDR3 length: 12 residues. Germline CDR1 and CDR2: SGHKS and YYEKEE (reference sequence). The ends were cut back, 4 bases at V and 10 bases at J, with 14 bases in the middle. The CDR3 here is CASSHRERDYTF. CDR3 coding DNA: TGTGCCAGCAGCCACAGGGAGAGGGACTACACCTTC.

V is TRBV5-4 and J is TRBJ2-5, with a tentative D call TRBD2 (5 bases). This CDR3 contains 15 residues. Trimming took 1 base from V and 1 from J, leaving 11 bases between them. CDR1 and CDR2 from the germline V gene are SGHNT and YYREEE (reference sequence). The CDR3 region has the DNA TGTGCCAGCAGCTTGCGGGTCGGAGGCCAAGAGACCCAGTACTTC. Translated, it gives CASSLRVGGQETQYF.

The V gene is TRBV27, the J gene TRBJ2-7; the D gene is possibly TRBD2 (5 bases). V lost 4 bases and J 5 bases, leaving 15 bases between the germline ends. Germline-derived CDR1 and CDR2 are MNHEY and SMNVEV (reference sequence). The CDR3 extends over 14 amino acids. The CDR3 DNA reads as TGTGCCAGCAGTTCCTACGGGGATACCCACGAGCAGTACTTC. Its protein product is CASSSYGDTHEQYF.

This clone was seen just once. The chain employs TRBV19 and TRBJ2-7, with 7 bases that match TRBD2. V shed 5 bases, J shed 5 bases, and the junction held 6 bases outside the gene matches. CDR3 length equals 13 residues. The germline V gene encodes CDR1 LNHDA and CDR2 SQIVND (reference sequence). DNA of the CDR3: TGTGCCAGTAGTGTCGGGACTACCGACGAGCAGTACTTC. It translates to CASSVGTTDEQYF.

V gene TRBV6-5 combines with J gene TRBJ2-2, with D possibly matching TRBD1 (5 bases). Germline lookup yields CDR1 MNHEY and CDR2 SVGAGI. The CDR3 sequence is 15 residues long. Trimming left V 6 bases short and J 0 bases short, with 11 bases between. CDR3 sequence (DNA): TGTGCCAGCAGGGGCGGACACGCGAACACCGGGGAGCTGTTTTTT. Amino acid sequence: CASRGGHANTGELFF.

The CDR3, as DNA: TGTGCCACCAGCAGGGACAGGGGGCGAGGAACTGAAGCTTTCTTT. Its translation: CATSRDRGRGTEAFF. The chain combines TRBV15 with TRBJ1-1, with 11 nucleotides matching TRBD1. The junction had 5 bases not matched to a gene; V was cut back by 3 bases and J by 5 bases. This CDR3 contains 15 residues. Germline-derived CDR1 and CDR2 are LNHNV and YYDKDF (reference sequence).

This rearrangement joins TRBV15 to TRBJ1-5; D is perhaps TRBD1 (6 bases). Trimming stripped 3 bases from V and 7 bases from J, with 22 bases between. The CDR3 consists of 17 residues. Germline V gene lookup returns CDR1 LNHNV and CDR2 YYDKDF (reference sequence). This CDR3 is CATSRTGRGIPSQPQHF. The CDR3, as DNA: TGTGCCACCAGCAGGACAGGTAGGGGGATCCCCAGCCAGCCCCAGCATTTT.

This rearrangement joins TRBV12-5 to TRBJ2-5; D gene unclear. In germline, CDR1 is LGHNT, CDR2 FRNRAP. The CDR3 is 12 amino acids. The V end lost 5 bases, the J end lost 5 bases, and 9 bases lay between the germline ends. In DNA, the CDR3 is TGTGCTAGTGGTGGATCACCCGAGACCCAGTACTTC. This sequence encodes CASGGSPETQYF.

This clone was detected only a few times. The chain links TRBV5-1 to TRBJ2-1, with a possible D match to TRBD1 (6 bases). The CDR3 has 15 amino acids. V was pared by 0 bases and J by 4 bases, with 11 bases between. Germline values: CDR1 SGHRS, CDR2 YFSETQ. The DNA of the CDR3 is TGCGCCAGCAGCTTGGCCCCAGGGGATTACAATGAGCAGTTCTTC. Its translation is CASSLAPGDYNEQFF.

The V gene is TRBV5-1, the J gene TRBJ2-7; 10 bases match TRBD1. Unmatched junction bases numbered 9, after V lost 4 bases and J lost 2 bases. The CDR3 covers 16 residues. Germline V gene sequence: CDR1 SGHRS, CDR2 YFSETQ. In nucleotides, the CDR3 is TGCGCCAGCAGCAAGCCTGGGACAGGGGAGACCTACGAGCAGTACTTC. Amino acids: CASSKPGTGETYEQYF.

V usage is TRBV18 and J usage is TRBJ1-5; 7 bases are shared with TRBD1. Germline lookup yields CDR1 KGHSH and CDR2 LQKENI. The CDR3 has 15 residues. Trimming took 3 bases from V and 5 from J; bases not matched to a gene: 7. CDR3 in DNA: TGTGCCAGCTCACCGGGCCAGGGGGGTTATCAGCCCCAGCATTTT. Translation gives CASSPGQGGYQPQHF.

The chain joins TRBV2 to TRBJ1-6; the D is unclear. Trimming shortened V by 6 bases and J by 9 bases, and 9 bases separated the two germline ends. The CDR3 is 12 amino acids. CDR1 SNHLY and CDR2 FYNNEI come from the germline V gene. In DNA form, the CDR3 reads TGTGCCAGCAGGGCTGGTTCTTCACCCCTCCACTTT. Its protein is CASRAGSSPLHF.

About this clone: A far larger clone is just one base off, so this is likely a read error. Different DNA sequences within this sample yield the same CDR3. The chain has TRBV7-9 and TRBJ1-1, with unresolved D. The CDR3 contains 14 residues. Germline V lookup: CDR1 SEHNR, CDR2 FQNEAQ (reference sequence). V was shortened by 2 bases and J by 1 base, with 8 bases between the two germline ends. CDR3 sequence: CASSLYAGNTEAFF. The DNA for the CDR3 is TGTGCCAGCAGCTTATACGCAGGGAACACTGAAGCTTTCTTT.

This sequence joins TRBV5-1 and TRBJ1-1; no firm D call. Looked up from germline, CDR1 is SGHRS and CDR2 is YFSETQ. V was pared by 0 bases and J by 9 bases, with 12 bases between. The CDR3 totals 13 residues. The CDR3 DNA follows: TGCGCCAGCAGCTTGGCGGGGAGGAGTAAAGCTTTCTTT. This sequence encodes CASSLAGRSKAFF.

The V and J genes are TRBV28 and TRBJ2-4; maybe TRBD2 (6 bases). Germline V lookup: CDR1 MDHEN, CDR2 SYDVKM. With 7 bases removed from V and 3 bases from J, the gap between germline ends came to 13 bases. CDR3 size: 14 residues. CDR3 sequence (DNA): TGTGCCAGCAATGGCCCCGGGGGCAAAAACATTCAGTACTTC. It yields the protein CASNGPGGKNIQYF.

The chain couples TRBV28 to TRBJ1-4, with a possible D match to TRBD1 (5 bases). Germline V gene sequence: CDR1 MDHEN, CDR2 SYDVKM. Trimming cost V 8 bases and J 8 bases, with 15 bases left between them. This CDR3 is 13 amino acids long. The CDR3 here is CASGGSASEKLFF. CDR3 sequence (DNA): TGTGCCAGCGGGGGTTCAGCCTCCGAAAAACTGTTTTTT.

This chain uses TRBV5-8 with TRBJ2-3; 8 bases align to TRBD1. The CDR3 sequence is 14 residues long. The V and J ends lost 4 bases and 4 bases, in that order; junction bases with no gene match: 5. Per the germline V gene, CDR1 is SGHTS and CDR2 is YDEGEE. The CDR3 nucleotides read TGTGCCAGCAGCGACCCGACAGGGGCAGATACGCAGTATTTT. Protein product: CASSDPTGADTQYF.

The chain recombines TRBV5-1 with TRBJ1-1; D might be TRBD1 (6 bases). Germline CDR1 is SGHRS and CDR2 is YFSETQ. The CDR3 loop spans 15 amino acids. Trimming took 5 bases from V and 0 from J, leaving 14 bases between them. The CDR3 protein is CASSRGRGVNTEAFF. CDR3 DNA: TGCGCCAGCAGTCGGGGCAGGGGAGTGAACACTGAAGCTTTCTTT.

The CDR3 DNA follows: TGTGCCAGCTCACTGACTACAACATCGGGACAGGGGAACTATGGCTACACCTTC. It codes for CASSLTTTSGQGNYGYTF. The J gene is TRBJ1-2, the V gene TRBV18; 10 nucleotides line up with TRBD1. The V gene's germline CDR1 is KGHSH and CDR2 LQKENI. The trim removed 4 bases at V and 2 bases at J, leaving 13 bases unmatched. There are 18 residues in the CDR3. Combining the CDR3 with reference TRBV18 and TRBJ1-2 gives the whole variable domain NAGVMQNPRHLVRRRGQEARLRCSPMKGHSHVYWYRQLPEEGLKFMVYLQKENIIDESGMPKERFSAEFPKEGPSILRIQQVVRGDSAAYFCASSLTTTSGQGNYGYTFGSGTRLTVV.

This chain uses TRBV5-5 with TRBJ2-3; TRBD2 is a possible D gene (5 bases). Trimming stripped 3 bases from V and 2 bases from J, with 16 bases between. The CDR3 is 16 residues long. Germline CDR1 reads SGHKS; CDR2 reads YYEKEE (reference sequence). The chain's CDR3 is CASSSGIRRPTDTQYF. CDR3 nucleotides: TGTGCCAGCAGCTCCGGGATAAGGCGCCCCACAGATACGCAGTATTTT. The full variable domain, rest sourced from reference TRBV5-5 and TRBJ2-3, is DAGVTQSPTHLIKTRGQQVTLRCSPISGHKSVSWYQQVLGQGPQFIFQYYEKEERGRGNFPDRFSARQFPNYSSELNVNALLLGDSALYLCASSSGIRRPTDTQYFGPGTRLTVL.

This clone appeared once. The chain carries TRBV29-1 and TRBJ2-3; no definite D call. The germline V gene has CDR1 SQVTM and CDR2 ANQGSEA. This CDR3 has 12 amino acids. V lost 3 bases, J lost 3 bases, and 7 bases lay in between. The CDR3 loop is CSVDLVTDTQYF. The CDR3 DNA follows: TGCAGCGTTGATTTGGTTACAGATACGCAGTATTTT.